Following are 20 T cell receptor beta chains from one sample sequenced in a study of T cell responses to AZD1222 COVID-19 vaccine. The table came from immunoSEQ multiplex PCR; TCRdb's copy has only in-frame clones and leaves some out. Among some 170,000 clones, approximately 89% were seen once, and the ten largest hold under 2%. Here the sequenced sample was peripheral blood, taken 28 days after the second AZD1222 dose. These receptors all come from an adult who received the AZD1222 COVID-19 vaccine.

The chain recombines TRBV15 with TRBJ2-1; 8 positions match TRBD2. J was trimmed by 7 bases and V by 4 bases; bases with no gene match: 12. This CDR3 spans 16 amino acids. Germline V gene lookup returns CDR1 LNHNV and CDR2 YYDKDF (reference sequence). CDR3: CATSTDGRTSRNEQFF. CDR3 sequence (DNA): TGTGCCACCAGCACGGACGGCAGGACTAGCCGAAATGAGCAGTTCTTC. The entire variable domain, with the rest obtained from reference TRBV15 and TRBJ2-1, is as follows: DAMVIQNPRYQVTQFGKPVTLSCSQTLNHNVMYWYQQKSSQAPKLLFHYYDKDFNNEADTPDNFQSRRPNTSFCFLDIRSPGLGDTAMYLCATSTDGRTSRNEQFFGPGTRLTVL.

The chain joins TRBV3-1 (or the pseudogene TRBV3-2) to TRBJ1-1, with D unclear. The CDR3 is 12 residues long. Germline V gene lookup returns CDR1 LGHDT and CDR2 YNNKEL (reference sequence). V was clipped by 0 bases and J by 8 bases, with 7 bases between them. The CDR3 region is CASSQEMEEAFF. The CDR3 DNA follows: TGTGCCAGCAGCCAAGAGATGGAAGAAGCTTTCTTT.

The chain joins TRBV5-1 to TRBJ2-5; 14 bases are a match to TRBD2. CDR3 length equals 16 residues. CDR1 is SGHRS and CDR2 is YFSETQ in the germline V gene. V shed 4 bases, J shed 5 bases, and the junction held 7 bases outside the gene matches. Here the CDR3 DNA reads TGCGCCAGCAGCCCGGGACTAGCGGGGGTTTGGGAGACCCAGTACTTC. Its protein product is CASSPGLAGVWETQYF.

V and J are TRBV25-1 and TRBJ2-3; 9 nucleotides align to TRBD2. J lost 2 bases, V lost 3 bases, and 12 bases had no gene match. Per the germline V gene, CDR1 is MGHDK and CDR2 is SYGVNS. The CDR3 has 18 amino acids. The CDR3 DNA sequence: TGTGCCAGCAGTGATTTACCAACTAGCGGGTACGACACAGATACGCAGTATTTT. Translating it yields CASSDLPTSGYDTDTQYF.

This rearrangement joins TRBV4-2 to TRBJ1-4; 9 positions agree with TRBD1. The CDR3 consists of 16 residues. Germline CDR1 LGHNA, CDR2 YNFKEQ. J was trimmed by 5 bases and V by 0 bases; bases with no gene match: 4. The CDR3 spells CASSQESGTGNEKLFF. CDR3 nucleotides: TGTGCCAGCAGCCAAGAATCCGGGACAGGGAATGAAAAACTGTTTTTT.

This chain uses TRBV9 with TRBJ1-3, with a weak D call TRBD1 (5 bases). CDR3 length: 14 amino acids. Germline V lookup: CDR1 SGDLS, CDR2 YYNGEE. With 4 bases removed from V and 0 bases from J, the gap between germline ends came to 8 bases. The chain's CDR3 is CASSSTVSGNTIYF. CDR3 DNA sequence: TGTGCCAGCAGCTCGACAGTCTCTGGAAACACCATATATTTT.

The CDR3 DNA reads as TGTGCCAGCTGGAACTACAATGAGCAGTTCTTC. As protein: CASWNYNEQFF. V gene TRBV28 combines with J gene TRBJ2-1; D not resolved. Germline lookup yields CDR1 MDHEN and CDR2 SYDVKM. The CDR3 has 11 residues. The V end lost 8 bases, the J end lost 3 bases, and 5 bases lay between the germline ends. Using reference TRBV28 and TRBJ2-1 for the parts outside the CDR3, the full variable domain is DVKVTQSSRYLVKRTGEKVFLECVQDMDHENMFWYRQDPGLGLRLIYFSYDVKMKEKGDIPEGYSVSREKKERFSLILESASTNQTSMYLCASWNYNEQFFGPGTRLTVL.

Here the CDR3 reads CASSWRQTYTEAFF. CDR3 coding DNA: TGTGCCAGCAGTTGGCGCCAGACATACACTGAAGCTTTCTTT. The chain has TRBV27 and TRBJ1-1; D is ambiguous. The CDR3 consists of 14 residues. With 4 bases removed from V and 3 bases from J, the gap between germline ends came to 12 bases. CDR1 MNHEY and CDR2 SMNVEV come from the germline V gene (reference sequence).

This chain joins TRBV19 and TRBJ1-1; weak D call: TRBD1 (5 bases). This CDR3 spans 14 amino acids. Germline V gene sequence: CDR1 LNHDA, CDR2 SQIVND (reference sequence). Trimming took off 7 bases at V and 5 bases at J, with 17 bases between the two ends. The CDR3 nucleotides are TGTGCCAGTAATTTTCGGGGAGAGGGGACTGAAGCTTTCTTT. Translation: CASNFRGEGTEAFF.

The chain has TRBV12-3 or TRBV12-4 and TRBJ1-1, with no clear D. The CDR3 has 13 residues. The V end lost 3 bases, the J end lost 5 bases, and 10 bases lay between the germline ends. CDR3 sequence: CASSFAAGTEAFF. The CDR3 DNA sequence: TGTGCCAGCAGTTTCGCTGCCGGGACTGAAGCTTTCTTT.

V and J are TRBV27 and TRBJ2-3; D is possibly TRBD1 (6 bases). With 7 bases removed from V and 0 bases from J, the gap between germline ends came to 14 bases. The CDR3 is 15 amino acids. Germline-derived CDR1 and CDR2 are MNHEY and SMNVEV (reference sequence). The CDR3 is CASTLRGSSTDTQYF. In DNA, the CDR3 is TGTGCCAGCACTCTGAGGGGGTCTAGCACAGATACGCAGTATTTT.

This clone has just one count. V is TRBV18 and J is TRBJ1-1; D possibly corresponds to TRBD1 (5 bases). The CDR3 sequence is 17 residues long. The germline gives CDR1 KGHSH, CDR2 LQKENI. Trimming left V 3 bases short and J 1 base short, with 18 bases between. For the CDR3, the DNA is TGTGCCAGCTCACCTCTCAAGGGACTACATCAGAACACTGAAGCTTTCTTT. It translates to CASSPLKGLHQNTEAFF.

The chain recombines TRBV10-3 with TRBJ2-3; D unresolved. The CDR3 extends over 15 amino acids. Trimming removed 0 bases at V and 6 bases at J, with 13 bases between. Germline V CDR1 and CDR2: ENHRY, SYGVKD. The CDR3 DNA follows: TGTGCCATCAGTGAGTCGGCGAGGCCTATGGATACGCAGTATTTT. Protein sequence: CAISESARPMDTQYF.

The chain employs TRBV18 and TRBJ2-4, with a possible D match to TRBD2 (5 bases). CDR3 length: 13 residues. Germline values: CDR1 KGHSH, CDR2 LQKENI. Trimming left V 2 bases short and J 9 bases short, with 11 bases between. CDR3: CASSPGSDGIQYF. As DNA, the CDR3 is TGTGCCAGCTCACCAGGGAGTGATGGCATTCAGTACTTC.

In its sample, this clone was seen once. V is TRBV6-1 and J is TRBJ2-5; D gene uncertain. Trimming left V 2 bases short and J 6 bases short, with 10 bases between. The CDR3 length is 13 residues. CDR1 and CDR2 from the germline V gene are MNHNS and SASEGT. The CDR3 loop is CASSESWVQTQYF. For the CDR3, the DNA is TGTGCCAGCAGTGAATCATGGGTTCAGACCCAGTACTTC.

The rearrangement uses TRBV19 and TRBJ2-2, with 10 bases that match TRBD1. Germline V CDR1 and CDR2: LNHDA, SQIVND (reference sequence). The CDR3 is made up of 15 amino acids. The ends lost 7 bases at V and 5 bases at J; junction bases unmatched: 7. The CDR3 nucleotides are TGTGCCAGTATTTCGACAGGGGGCATAACCGGGGAGCTGTTTTTT. Its translation is CASISTGGITGELFF.

V and J are TRBV27 and TRBJ2-1, with D perhaps TRBD2 (5 bases). Trimming stripped 5 bases from V and 9 bases from J, with 14 bases between. Germline assignment: CDR1 MNHEY and CDR2 SMNVEV (reference sequence). CDR3 size: 13 residues. For the CDR3, the DNA is TGTGCCAGCAGTCAGAGGGTCTGGGGTGAGCAGTTCTTC. Translated: CASSQRVWGEQFF.

In nucleotides, the CDR3 is TGTGCCACCGGGGGATTGTCCTACAATGAGCAGTTCTTC. Encoded protein: CATGGLSYNEQFF. The chain is built from TRBV24-1 and TRBJ2-1; either TRBD1 or TRBD2 may fit D (5 bases each). The CDR3 consists of 13 residues. CDR1 KGHDR and CDR2 SFDVKD come from the germline V gene. V was clipped by 9 bases and J by 1 base, with 9 bases between them.

The V call is TRBV6-5, the J call TRBJ1-5, with 9 bases identical to TRBD1. Trimming took 0 bases from V and 2 from J; bases not matched to a gene: 2. Germline CDR1 is MNHEY and CDR2 is SVGAGI. CDR3 size: 16 residues. DNA for the CDR3: TGTGCCAGCAGTTACTCGGACAGGGGAGGCAATCAGCCCCAGCATTTT. This encodes CASSYSDRGGNQPQHF.

This clone was detected only a few times. The chain is built from TRBV20-1 and TRBJ2-7, with D tentatively TRBD1 (5 bases). CDR3 length: 11 amino acids. Looked up from germline, CDR1 is DFQATT and CDR2 is SNEGSKA (reference sequence). V was trimmed by 5 bases and J by 6 bases, leaving 11 bases between them. CDR3 region: CSAWAGLEQYF. In DNA form, the CDR3 reads TGCAGTGCTTGGGCAGGGCTCGAGCAGTACTTC.